This T cell receptor beta chain is from a study of PD-1 blockade in classical Hodgkin lymphoma. The CDR3 is made up of 17 amino acids. Sequencing was performed with immunoSEQ multiplex PCR; in TCRdb, only in-frame clones are kept and a portion is missing. In the table there are around 90,000 clones, roughly 78% of which are singletons. Specified time point: cycle 4 day 1 (C4D1), after 6 weeks of nivolumab. Relapse was seen in all patients after autologous stem cell transplantation, and brentuximab vedotin exposure was variable. This clone was seen just once. The source was peripheral blood mononuclear cells (PBMCs), collected before the fourth cycle of nivolumab. This receptor was obtained from a human donor with classical Hodgkin lymphoma. The chain uses TRBV21-1 and TRBJ2-2; the table calls TRBD1, which could not be checked here. TRBV21-1 is a listed pseudogene. CDR3 loop: CASSKGPGVVVTGELFF. The CDR3 region has the DNA TGTGCCAGCAGCAAAGGCCCAGGGGTCGTCGTGACCGGGGAGCTGTTTTTT.